Listed here is a single T cell receptor beta chain. This specimen belongs to a study of blood T cell repertoires in COVID-19. Study overall: Samples came from the United States, Italy and Spain, spanning acute and convalescent COVID-19. Sources were T cells, B-cell-depleted T cells, or PBMCs; the material itself was cDNA or gDNA.

This CDR3 is built from 13 residues. With 7 bases removed from V and 5 bases from J, the gap between germline ends came to 15 bases. TCRdb keeps only in-frame clones here, not all; method: immunoSEQ multiplex PCR. The sample yields hundreds of thousands of clones, around nine tenths seen once. The chain couples TRBV12-3 or TRBV12-4 to TRBJ2-7, with TRBD1 as a possible D gene (5 bases). Material: peripheral blood. The clonotype was recovered from a woman aged 50 to 60 with active or convalescent COVID-19. CDR3 DNA sequence: TGTGCCAGCAATCGGCAGGGTCGAGACGAGCAGTACTTC. Translating gives CASNRQGRDEQYF.